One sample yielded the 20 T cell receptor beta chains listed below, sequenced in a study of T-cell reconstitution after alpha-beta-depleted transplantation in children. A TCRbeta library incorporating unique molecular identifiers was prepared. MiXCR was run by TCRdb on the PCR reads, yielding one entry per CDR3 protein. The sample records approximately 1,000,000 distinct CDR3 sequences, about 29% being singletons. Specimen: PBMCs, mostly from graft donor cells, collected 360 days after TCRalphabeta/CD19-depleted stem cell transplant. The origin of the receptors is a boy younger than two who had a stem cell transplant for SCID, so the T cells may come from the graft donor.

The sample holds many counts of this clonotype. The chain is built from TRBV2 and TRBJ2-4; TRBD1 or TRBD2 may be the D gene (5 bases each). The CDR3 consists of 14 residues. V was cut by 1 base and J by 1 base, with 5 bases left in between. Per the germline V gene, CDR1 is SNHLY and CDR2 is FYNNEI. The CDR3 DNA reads TGTGCCAGCAGTGAAGGGGGGGCCAAAAACATTCAGTACTTC. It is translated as CASSEGGAKNIQYF.

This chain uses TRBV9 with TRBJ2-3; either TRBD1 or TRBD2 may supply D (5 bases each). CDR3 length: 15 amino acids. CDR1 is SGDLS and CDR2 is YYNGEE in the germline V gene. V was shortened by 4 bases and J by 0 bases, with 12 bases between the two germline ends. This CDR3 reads CASSPGPRSTDTQYF. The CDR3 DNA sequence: TGTGCCAGCAGCCCGGGACCCCGCAGCACAGATACGCAGTATTTT. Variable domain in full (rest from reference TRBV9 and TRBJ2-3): DSGVTQTPKHLITATGQRVTLRCSPRSGDLSVYWYQQSLDQGLQFLIQYYNGEERAKGNILERFSAQQFPDLHSELNLSSLELGDSALYFCASSPGPRSTDTQYFGPGTRLTVL.

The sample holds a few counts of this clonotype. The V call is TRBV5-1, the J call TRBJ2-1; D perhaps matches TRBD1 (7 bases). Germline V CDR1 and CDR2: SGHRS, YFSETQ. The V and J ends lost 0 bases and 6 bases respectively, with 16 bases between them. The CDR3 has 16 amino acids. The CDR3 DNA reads TGCGCCAGCAGCTTGGTGACAGGGTCGGGGGTCAATGAGCAGTTCTTC. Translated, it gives CASSLVTGSGVNEQFF.

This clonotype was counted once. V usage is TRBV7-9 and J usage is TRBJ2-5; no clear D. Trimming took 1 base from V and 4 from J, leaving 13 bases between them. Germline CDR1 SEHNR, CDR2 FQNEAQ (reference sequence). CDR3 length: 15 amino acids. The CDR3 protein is CASSLDAGHRETQYF. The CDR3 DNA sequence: TGTGCCAGCAGCTTAGACGCCGGGCACCGAGAGACCCAGTACTTC.

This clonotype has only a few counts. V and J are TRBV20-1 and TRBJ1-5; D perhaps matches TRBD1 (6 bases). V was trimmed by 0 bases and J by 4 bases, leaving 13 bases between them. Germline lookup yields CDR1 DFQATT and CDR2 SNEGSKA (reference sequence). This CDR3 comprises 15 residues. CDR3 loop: CSAREDRVANQPQHF. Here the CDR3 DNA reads TGCAGTGCTAGAGAGGACAGAGTAGCAAATCAGCCCCAGCATTTT.

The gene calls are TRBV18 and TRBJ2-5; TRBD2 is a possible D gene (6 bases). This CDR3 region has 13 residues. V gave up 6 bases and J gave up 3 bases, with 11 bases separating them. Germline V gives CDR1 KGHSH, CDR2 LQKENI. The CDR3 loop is CASSAGRKETQYF. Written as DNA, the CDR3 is TGTGCCAGCTCGGCTGGGAGGAAAGAGACCCAGTACTTC. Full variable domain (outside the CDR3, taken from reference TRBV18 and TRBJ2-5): NAGVMQNPRHLVRRRGQEARLRCSPMKGHSHVYWYRQLPEEGLKFMVYLQKENIIDESGMPKERFSAEFPKEGPSILRIQQVVRGDSAAYFCASSAGRKETQYFGPGTRLLVL.

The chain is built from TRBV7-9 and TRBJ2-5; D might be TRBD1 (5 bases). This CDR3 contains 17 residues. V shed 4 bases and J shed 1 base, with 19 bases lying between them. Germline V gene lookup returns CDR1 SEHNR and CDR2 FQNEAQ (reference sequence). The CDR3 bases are TGTGCCAGCAGCTCGATCTACAGGTCTCCCCTCCAAGAGACCCAGTACTTC. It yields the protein CASSSIYRSPLQETQYF. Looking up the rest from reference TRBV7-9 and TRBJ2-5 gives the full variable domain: DTGVSQNPRHKITKRGQNVTFRCDPISEHNRLYWYRQTLGQGPEFLTYFQNEAQLEKSRLLSDRFSAERPKGSFSTLEIQRTEQGDSAMYLCASSSIYRSPLQETQYFGPGTRLLVL.

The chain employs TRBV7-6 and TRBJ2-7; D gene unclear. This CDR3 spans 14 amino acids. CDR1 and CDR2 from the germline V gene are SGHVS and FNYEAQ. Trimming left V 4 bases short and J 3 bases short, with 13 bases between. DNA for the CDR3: TGTGCCAGCAGCTCCCCTAATAGACGCTACGAGCAGTACTTC. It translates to CASSSPNRRYEQYF.

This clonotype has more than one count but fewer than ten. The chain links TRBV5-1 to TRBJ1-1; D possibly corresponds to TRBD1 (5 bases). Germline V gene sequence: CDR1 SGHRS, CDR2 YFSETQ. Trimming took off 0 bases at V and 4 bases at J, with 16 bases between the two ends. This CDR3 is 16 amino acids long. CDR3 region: CASSLVGGNTRTEAFF. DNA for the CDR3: TGCGCCAGCAGCTTGGTTGGGGGGAATACCCGCACTGAAGCTTTCTTT.

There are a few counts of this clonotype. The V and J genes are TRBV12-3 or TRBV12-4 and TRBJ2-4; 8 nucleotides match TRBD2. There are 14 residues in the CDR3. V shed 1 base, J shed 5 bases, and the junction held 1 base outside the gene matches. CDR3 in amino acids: CASSLVAGQNIQYF. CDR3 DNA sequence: TGTGCCAGCAGTTTAGTAGCGGGACAAAACATTCAGTACTTC.

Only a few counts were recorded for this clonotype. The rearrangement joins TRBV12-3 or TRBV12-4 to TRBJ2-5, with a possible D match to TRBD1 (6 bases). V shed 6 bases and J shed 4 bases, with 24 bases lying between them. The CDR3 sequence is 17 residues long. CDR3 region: CASSVSPLQGRPETQYF. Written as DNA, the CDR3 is TGTGCCAGCAGCGTCTCGCCCCTACAGGGTCGCCCAGAGACCCAGTACTTC.

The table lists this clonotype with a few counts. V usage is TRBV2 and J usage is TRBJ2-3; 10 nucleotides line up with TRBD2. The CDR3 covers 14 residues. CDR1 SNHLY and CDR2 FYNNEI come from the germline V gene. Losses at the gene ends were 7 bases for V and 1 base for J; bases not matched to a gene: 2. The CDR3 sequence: CASNLAGGTDTQYF. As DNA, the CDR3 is TGTGCCAGCAATCTAGCGGGGGGCACAGATACGCAGTATTTT.

The CDR3: CASSQDPPIAEAPSYEQYF. In nucleotides, the CDR3 is TGTGCCAGCAGCCAAGACCCTCCTATCGCGGAGGCCCCGTCCTACGAGCAGTACTTC. The V and J genes are TRBV3-1 and TRBJ2-7; TRBD2 might be the D (5 bases). The germline V gene encodes CDR1 LGHDT and CDR2 YNNKEL (reference sequence). The length of the CDR3 is 19 residues. V lost 0 bases and J 1 base, leaving 22 bases between the germline ends.

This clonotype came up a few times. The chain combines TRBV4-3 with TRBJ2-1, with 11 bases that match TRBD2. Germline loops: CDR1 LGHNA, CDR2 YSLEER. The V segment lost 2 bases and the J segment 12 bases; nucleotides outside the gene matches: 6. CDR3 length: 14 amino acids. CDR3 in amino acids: CASSQLAGGPGQFF. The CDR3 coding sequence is TGCGCCAGCAGCCAATTAGCGGGGGGGCCGGGGCAGTTCTTC.

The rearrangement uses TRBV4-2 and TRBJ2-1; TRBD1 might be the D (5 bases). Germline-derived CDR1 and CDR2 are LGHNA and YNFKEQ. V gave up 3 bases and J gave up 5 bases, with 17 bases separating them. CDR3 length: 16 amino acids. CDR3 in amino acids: CASSQAGLDSNNEQFF. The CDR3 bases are TGTGCCAGCAGCCAGGCCGGTTTAGACAGCAACAATGAGCAGTTCTTC.

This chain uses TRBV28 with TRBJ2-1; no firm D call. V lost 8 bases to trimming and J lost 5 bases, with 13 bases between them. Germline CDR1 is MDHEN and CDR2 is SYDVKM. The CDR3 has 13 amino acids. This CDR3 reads CASYSSLHNEQFF. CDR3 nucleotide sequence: TGTGCCAGCTATTCTAGTCTGCACAATGAGCAGTTCTTC.

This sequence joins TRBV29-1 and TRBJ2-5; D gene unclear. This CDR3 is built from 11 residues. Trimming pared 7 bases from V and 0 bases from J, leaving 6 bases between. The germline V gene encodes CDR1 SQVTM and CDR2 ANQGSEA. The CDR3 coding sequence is TGCAGCGAAGGGAACCAAGAGACCCAGTACTTC. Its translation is CSEGNQETQYF.

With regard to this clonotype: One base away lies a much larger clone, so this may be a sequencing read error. CDR3 protein: CGSSLGRGRNTGELFF. The CDR3 DNA sequence: TGTGGCAGCAGCTTAGGCAGGGGGCGGAACACCGGGGAGCTGTTTTTT. This chain connects TRBV7-7 to TRBJ2-2; 8 bases are shared with TRBD1. The CDR3 has 16 residues. Looked up from germline, CDR1 is SSHAT and CDR2 is FNYEAQ (reference sequence). Full variable domain (remainder filled in from reference TRBV7-7 and TRBJ2-2): GAGVSQSPRYKVTKRGQDVTLRCDPISSHATLYWYQQALGQGPEFLTYFNYEAQPDKSGLPSDRFSAERPEGSISTLTIQRTEQRDSAMYRCGSSLGRGRNTGELFFGEGSRLTVL.

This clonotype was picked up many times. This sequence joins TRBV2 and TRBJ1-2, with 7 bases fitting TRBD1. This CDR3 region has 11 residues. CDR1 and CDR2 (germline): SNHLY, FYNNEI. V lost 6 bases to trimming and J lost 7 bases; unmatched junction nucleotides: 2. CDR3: CASRTGRGYTF. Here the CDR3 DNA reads TGTGCCAGCAGGACAGGGCGTGGCTACACCTTC.

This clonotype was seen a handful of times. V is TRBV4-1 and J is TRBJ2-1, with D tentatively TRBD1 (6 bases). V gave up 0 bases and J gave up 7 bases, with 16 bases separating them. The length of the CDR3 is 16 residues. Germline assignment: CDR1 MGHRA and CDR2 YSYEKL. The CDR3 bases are TGCGCCAGCAGCCAAGATCAGGGGTACGGAAAAAATGAGCAGTTCTTC. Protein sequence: CASSQDQGYGKNEQFF.